The 25 T cell receptor beta chains below were found in one sample sequenced in a study of OX40 agonist ivuxolimab in advanced cancers. Only in-frame clones appear in the TCRdb table, and some are missing; sequencing was by immunoSEQ multiplex PCR. The repertoire holds 60,000 to 65,000 clones, with approximately 80% as singletons. The sequencing here drew on CD4+ or CD8+ T cells sorted from blood, taken in a trial of the OX40 agonist ivuxolimab. These receptor sequences come from an adult with an advanced solid tumor such as melanoma, head and neck, liver or kidney cancer.

This sequence joins TRBV29-1 and TRBJ1-1; D is unresolved. CDR1 is SQVTM, CDR2 ANQGSEA, per germline. CDR3 size: 13 residues. Trimming removed 2 bases from V and 5 bases from J, with 12 bases in between. DNA for the CDR3: TGCAGCGTTGAAACGTCCCGAGGGACTGAAGCTTTCTTT. This sequence encodes CSVETSRGTEAFF.

Turning to this clone: Given a much more abundant clone one base away, this may be a read error. V usage is TRBV7-9 and J usage is TRBJ2-7; 8 positions agree with TRBD1. Germline V gene lookup returns CDR1 SEHNR and CDR2 FQNEAQ (reference sequence). CDR3 length: 14 residues. CDR3 region: CAGSLGQGENEQYF. Here the CDR3 DNA reads TGTGCCGGCAGCTTAGGACAGGGTGAGAACGAGCAGTACTTC.

V and J are TRBV2 and TRBJ1-5, with D unresolved. Germline values: CDR1 SNHLY, CDR2 FYNNEI. V was trimmed by 4 bases and J by 4 bases, leaving 14 bases between them. The CDR3 runs 15 residues. For the CDR3, the DNA is TGTGCCAGCAGTGCAGAGTCGGTAGCTAATCAGCCCCAGCATTTT. Its protein product is CASSAESVANQPQHF.

V and J are TRBV5-1 and TRBJ2-1, with 8 bases aligning to TRBD2. Germline CDR1 SGHRS, CDR2 YFSETQ. The CDR3 is 13 residues long. The trim removed 4 bases at V and 6 bases at J, leaving 3 bases unmatched. The chain's CDR3 is CASSIGLANEQFF. CDR3 coding DNA: TGCGCCAGCAGCATAGGACTAGCCAATGAGCAGTTCTTC. The whole variable domain, filled in from reference TRBV5-1 and TRBJ2-1, reads KAGVTQTPRYLIKTRGQQVTLSCSPISGHRSVSWYQQTPGQGLQFLFEYFSETQRNKGNFPGRFSGRQFSNSRSEMNVSTLELGDSALYLCASSIGLANEQFFGPGTRLTVL.

The chain employs TRBV6-4 and TRBJ2-1; a possible D gene is TRBD2 (6 bases). Per the germline V gene, CDR1 is MRHNA and CDR2 is SNTAGT. The length of the CDR3 is 16 residues. V gave up 4 bases and J gave up 2 bases, with 15 bases separating them. This chain's CDR3 is CASSAQEGVTYNEQFF. The CDR3 coding sequence is TGTGCCAGCAGTGCCCAGGAGGGCGTAACCTACAATGAGCAGTTCTTC.

This clone was seen only a few times. V and J are TRBV15 and TRBJ2-3; 11 bases fit TRBD2. Germline assignment: CDR1 LNHNV and CDR2 YYDKDF (reference sequence). Trimming cost V 3 bases and J 6 bases; bases outside gene matches: 11. The CDR3 has 17 residues. The CDR3 reads CATSSFSGTSGYDTQYF. As DNA, the CDR3 is TGTGCCACCAGCAGCTTCTCCGGGACTAGCGGATACGATACGCAGTATTTT.

J is TRBJ1-2 and V is TRBV18; D not resolved. This CDR3 is 14 amino acids long. V was cut by 3 bases and J by 1 base, with 9 bases left in between. Looked up from germline, CDR1 is KGHSH and CDR2 is LQKENI. In DNA form, the CDR3 reads TGTGCCAGCTCACCGACAAATGTTAACTATGGCTACACCTTC. It specifies CASSPTNVNYGYTF.

V gene TRBV6-5 combines with J gene TRBJ1-2; D gene unclear. The CDR3 loop spans 11 amino acids. Germline V gene sequence: CDR1 MNHEY, CDR2 SVGAGI. The germline V and J ends were trimmed by 7 bases and 4 bases, with 7 bases remaining between them. The CDR3 region has the DNA TGTGCCAGCACCGAAACCTATGGCTACACCTTC. It encodes CASTETYGYTF.

The chain is built from TRBV5-1 and TRBJ2-1, with 7 bases lining up with TRBD1. This CDR3 region has 14 residues. Looked up from germline, CDR1 is SGHRS and CDR2 is YFSETQ. V shed 4 bases and J 4 bases; nucleotides not matched to a gene: 5. CDR3 protein: CASSGGQTYNEQFF. The CDR3 DNA reads as TGCGCCAGCAGCGGGGGACAGACATACAATGAGCAGTTCTTC. Drawing the rest from reference TRBV5-1 and TRBJ2-1, the complete variable domain is KAGVTQTPRYLIKTRGQQVTLSCSPISGHRSVSWYQQTPGQGLQFLFEYFSETQRNKGNFPGRFSGRQFSNSRSEMNVSTLELGDSALYLCASSGGQTYNEQFFGPGTRLTVL.

The genes are TRBV29-1 and TRBJ1-4; TRBD1 aligns across 7 bases. The germline CDR1 and CDR2 sequences are SQVTM and ANQGSEA. This CDR3 comprises 12 residues. V shed 3 bases and J 10 bases; nucleotides not matched to a gene: 5. CDR3 coding DNA: TGCAGCGTTGATTCAGGGGGGAGAAAACTGTTTTTT. Protein: CSVDSGGRKLFF.

Only one count was recorded for this clone. This sequence joins TRBV19 and TRBJ2-1; 11 bases align to TRBD2. The CDR3 has 16 residues. Germline V lookup: CDR1 LNHDA, CDR2 SQIVND (reference sequence). With 8 bases clipped from V and 7 bases from J, the junction kept 13 bases outside the gene matches. The CDR3 nucleotides read TGTGCCAGTGGTAGCGGGAGGGCCTTATTTCGGAATGAGCAGTTCTTC. This encodes CASGSGRALFRNEQFF.

The rearrangement joins TRBV28 to TRBJ1-5, with 7 bases fitting TRBD1. V shed 6 bases, J shed 5 bases, and the junction held 4 bases outside the gene matches. Germline assignment: CDR1 MDHEN and CDR2 SYDVKM. The length of the CDR3 is 13 residues. CDR3 amino acids: CASSPTGDQPQHF. The DNA of the CDR3 is TGTGCCAGCAGCCCAACAGGGGATCAGCCCCAGCATTTT.

Only one count was recorded for this clone. This sequence joins TRBV5-1 and TRBJ1-1, with TRBD1 identical over 8 bases. The CDR3 has 15 amino acids. V was clipped by 0 bases and J by 5 bases; unmatched bases: 6. CDR1 is SGHRS, CDR2 YFSETQ, per germline. The CDR3 DNA follows: TGCGCCAGCAGCTTGGGCGGGACAGGCCTTACTGAAGCTTTCTTT. This sequence encodes CASSLGGTGLTEAFF.

The CDR3 loop reads CASSESNRGYGYTF. CDR3 nucleotides: TGTGCCAGCAGTGAATCTAACAGGGGCTATGGCTACACCTTC. V gene TRBV25-1 combines with J gene TRBJ1-2; the match to TRBD1 covers 7 bases. V lost 1 base, J lost 4 bases, and 3 bases stayed unmatched. This CDR3 has 14 residues. Germline CDR1 MGHDK, CDR2 SYGVNS.

CDR3 sequence (DNA): TGTGCCAGCAGCCCCGGGACTGGGAGCTCCTATAATTCACCCCTCCACTTT. Its protein is CASSPGTGSSYNSPLHF. The V call is TRBV11-2, the J call TRBJ1-6; perhaps TRBD1 as D (5 bases). There are 17 residues in the CDR3. The V end lost 5 bases, the J end lost 0 bases, and 14 bases lay between the germline ends. CDR1 is SGHAT, CDR2 FQNNGV, per germline.

The J gene is TRBJ2-3, the V gene TRBV5-6; the D is unclear. CDR3 length equals 11 residues. V was trimmed by 0 bases and J by 4 bases, leaving 0 bases between them. Germline loops: CDR1 SGHDT, CDR2 YYEEEE. The CDR3 is CASSLADTQYF. The CDR3 DNA is TGTGCCAGCAGCTTGGCAGATACGCAGTATTTT.

The chain couples TRBV27 to TRBJ2-1, with a possible D match to TRBD2 (6 bases). Trimming stripped 6 bases from V and 8 bases from J, with 14 bases between. Germline loops: CDR1 MNHEY, CDR2 SMNVEV (reference sequence). This CDR3 comprises 13 residues. The CDR3 reads CASSTLEGHEQFF. CDR3 DNA: TGTGCCAGCAGCACGTTGGAGGGCCATGAGCAGTTCTTC.

The chain is built from TRBV9 and TRBJ2-1; the match to TRBD2 covers 10 bases. Germline V lookup: CDR1 SGDLS, CDR2 YYNGEE. J was trimmed by 3 bases and V by 2 bases; bases with no gene match: 2. The length of the CDR3 is 15 residues. CDR3 DNA: TGTGCCAGCAGCGTCGGGACTAGCGTCTACAATGAGCAGTTCTTC. Protein product: CASSVGTSVYNEQFF.

This clone occurred a few times. The chain links TRBV6-6 to TRBJ1-5, with 7 bases that match TRBD1. Germline CDR1 is MNHNY and CDR2 is SVGAGI (reference sequence). The CDR3 runs 15 residues. The V and J ends lost 6 bases and 1 base, in that order; junction bases with no gene match: 6. This chain's CDR3 is CASSYDRDSNQPQHF. In DNA, the CDR3 is TGTGCCAGCAGCTACGACAGGGACAGCAATCAGCCCCAGCATTTT.

The chain couples TRBV7-6 to TRBJ2-7; TRBD2 is a possible D gene (5 bases). From germline, CDR1 is SGHVS and CDR2 FNYEAQ. Between the trimmed V and J ends, which lost 5 bases and 6 bases, there was a span of 14 bases. This CDR3 has 13 amino acids. DNA for the CDR3: TGTGCCAGCAGCCCCCGGACTCTAGGCGAGCAGTACTTC. It is translated as CASSPRTLGEQYF.

The chain recombines TRBV7-2 with TRBJ2-1; no reliable D call. Germline V gives CDR1 SGHTA, CDR2 FQGNSA. V lost 5 bases, J lost 4 bases, and 15 bases lay in between. The length of the CDR3 is 15 residues. CDR3 protein: CASSLESAWYNEQFF. CDR3 coding DNA: TGTGCCAGCAGCCTTGAAAGTGCCTGGTACAATGAGCAGTTCTTC. The full variable domain, in which reference TRBV7-2 and TRBJ2-1 provide the parts outside the CDR3, is GAGVSQSPSNKVTEKGKDVELRCDPISGHTALYWYRQSLGQGLEFLIYFQGNSAPDKSGLPSDRFSAERTGGSVSTLTIQRTQQEDSAVYLCASSLESAWYNEQFFGPGTRLTVL.

The chain recombines TRBV5-4 with TRBJ2-4; 7 bases agree with TRBD1. Germline values: CDR1 SGHNT, CDR2 YYREEE (reference sequence). CDR3 length: 17 residues. Trimming cost V 0 bases and J 6 bases; bases outside gene matches: 12. This CDR3 reads CASSLDGGPGGANIQYF. The CDR3 DNA reads as TGTGCCAGCAGCTTGGATGGTGGCCCAGGGGGTGCAAACATTCAGTACTTC. The whole variable domain, remainder taken from reference TRBV5-4 and TRBJ2-4, is ETGVTQSPTHLIKTRGQQVTLRCSSQSGHNTVSWYQQALGQGPQFIFQYYREEENGRGNFPPRFSGLQFPNYSSELNVNALELDDSALYLCASSLDGGPGGANIQYFGAGTRLSVL.

The chain carries TRBV28 and TRBJ2-5, with TRBD1 identical over 10 bases. Judging by the DNA end, TRBJ2-7 fits better; the J call may be wrong. Germline V gene data show CDR1 as MDHEN and CDR2 as SYDVKM. The CDR3 runs to 15 residues. CDR3 DNA sequence: TGTGCCAGCAGGACAGGGGGCCCTAGCTCCTACGAGCAGTACTTC. Translation gives CASRTGGPSSYEQYF.

This clone was found once. This chain joins TRBV10-3 and TRBJ1-2; 11 positions match TRBD1. The CDR3 extends over 18 amino acids. The V segment lost 0 bases and the J segment 1 base; nucleotides outside the gene matches: 7. Germline V gives CDR1 ENHRY, CDR2 SYGVKD. This CDR3 is CAISESRPGTGGNYGYTF. The CDR3 nucleotides read TGTGCCATCAGTGAGTCTCGGCCCGGGACAGGGGGTAACTATGGCTACACCTTC.

The rearrangement joins TRBV7-9 to TRBJ2-5; the D gene is possibly TRBD2 (5 bases). This CDR3 has 13 residues. V was pared by 3 bases and J by 5 bases, with 10 bases between. Germline V gene sequence: CDR1 SEHNR, CDR2 FQNEAQ (reference sequence). The DNA for the CDR3 is TGTGCCAGCAGCTTTGCCGGGGTGGAGACCCAGTACTTC. It codes for CASSFAGVETQYF.